This section outlines one T cell receptor (beta chain) sequence together with its context. These data originate in a study of Graves' ophthalmopathy and Graves' hyperthyroidism. V shed 1 base and J shed 0 bases, with 25 bases lying between them. The V gene's germline CDR1 is SGHVS and CDR2 FNYEAQ. The length of the CDR3 is 21 residues. The TCR beta CDR3 regions underwent amplification from RNA transcripts. The workflow started with a first-round RT-PCR run with HTBI primers and then moved on to a second-round multiplex PCR. TCRdb used MiXCR to reprocess the multiplex PCR reads, holding one entry per CDR3 protein. Of about 740,000 distinct CDR3 sequences listed, 40% are singletons.

The receptor comes from an adult man with Graves' ophthalmopathy. Sequenced: peripheral blood. V and J are TRBV7-6 and TRBJ1-3; no clear D gene. Here the CDR3 reads CASSLVVVWADPLVSGNTIYF. The CDR3 coding sequence is TGTGCCAGCAGCTTAGTCGTAGTATGGGCAGACCCCCTCGTCTCTGGAAACACCATATATTTT.